Listed below are T cell receptor beta chains from one sample, sequenced in a study of control samples from healthy donors and cancer patients. Profiling relied on immunoSEQ multiplex PCR, and the TCRdb table lists in-frame clones only, not all of them. The sample consists of around 130,000 clones, around 92% of them appearing once. The specimen sequenced was PBMCs. The source of these receptors is a man aged 45-65 years with head and neck cancer. Each CDR3 is given with its conserved first and last residue. The order of the fields is clone size, CDR3 length, J gene, D gene, V gene, CDR3 protein, CDR3 DNA. D genes are given only for firm matches. Size tells how often a clone was seen (once, few, many) or the class of an expanded clone, and some rows leave it out.

-,14,TRBJ2-5,-,TRBV5-4,CASSLDGSRETQYF,TGTGCCAGCAGCTTGGACGGATCCCGGGAGACCCAGTACTTC
-,18,TRBJ2-5,TRBD2,TRBV2,CASSLGLAGGASRETQYF,TGTGCCAGCAGCCTGGGACTAGCGGGAGGAGCCTCGAGAGAGACCCAGTACTTC
-,11,TRBJ2-1,-,TRBV29-1,CSAPQGLEQFF,TGCAGCGCTCCACAGGGTCTGGAGCAGTTCTTC
-,13,TRBJ2-2,-,TRBV30,CARRGFYTGELFF,TGTGCCCGGAGGGGGTTTTACACCGGGGAGCTGTTTTTT
few,14,TRBJ1-5,-,TRBV30,CAWSEAPGSQPQHF,TGTGCCTGGAGCGAAGCCCCAGGTTCCCAGCCCCAGCATTTT
-,16,TRBJ1-6,-,TRBV7-9,CASSLVLEPYNSPLHF,TGTGCCAGCAGCTTAGTTCTGGAGCCCTATAATTCACCCCTCCACTTT
-,15,TRBJ2-1,TRBD2,TRBV6-5,CASGKGLASINEQFF,TGTGCCAGCGGGAAAGGACTAGCAAGTATCAATGAGCAGTTCTTC
-,12,TRBJ1-1,-,TRBV9,CASSGAGAEAFF,TGTGCCAGCAGTGGGGCCGGGGCTGAAGCTTTCTTT
medium-sized,16,TRBJ1-3,TRBD1,TRBV7-6,CASSLARQGSGNTIYF,TGTGCCAGCAGCCTCGCGCGACAGGGTTCTGGAAACACCATATATTTT
-,16,TRBJ2-7,-,TRBV28,CASSFFLASSSYEQYF,TGTGCCAGCAGTTTTTTCTTAGCGTCAAGCTCCTACGAGCAGTACTTC
-,14,TRBJ2-7,-,TRBV30,CAWSHGQWDYEQYF,TGTGCCTGGAGTCATGGGCAGTGGGACTACGAGCAGTACTTC
-,13,TRBJ2-1,-,TRBV11-3,CASSYTDNNEQFF,TGTGCTAGCAGTTATACTGATAACAATGAGCAGTTCTTC
-,12,TRBJ2-2,-,TRBV9,CASSDLTGELFF,TGTGCCAGCAGCGATTTAACCGGGGAGCTGTTTTTT
-,19,TRBJ2-3,TRBD2,TRBV24-1,CATSDFSLRTSGRADTQYF,TGTGCCACCAGTGATTTCTCCCTCCGTACTAGCGGGAGAGCAGATACGCAGTATTTT
-,15,TRBJ2-2,TRBD1,TRBV19,CASFSQGRSTGELFF,TGTGCCAGTTTCTCACAGGGGCGATCCACCGGGGAGCTGTTTTTT
-,12,TRBJ1-1,TRBD1,TRBV28,CASSDRVVGAFF,TGTGCCAGCAGTGACAGGGTCGTTGGAGCTTTCTTT
-,18,TRBJ2-3,-,TRBV7-9,CASSLAPEGRSRADTQYF,TGTGCCAGCAGCTTAGCGCCAGAAGGTCGGAGTCGGGCAGATACGCAGTATTTT
-,14,TRBJ2-1,-,TRBV7-9,CASSLGTIYNEQFF,TGTGCCAGCAGCTTAGGGACAATTTACAATGAGCAGTTCTTC
-,13,TRBJ1-4,-,TRBV5-5,CASSPPGLEKLFF,TGTGCCAGCAGCCCGCCCGGACTTGAAAAACTGTTTTTT
-,13,TRBJ2-7,-,TRBV28,CASSFGGGGEQYF,TGTGCCAGCAGTTTCGGAGGGGGCGGCGAGCAGTACTTC
-,17,TRBJ1-5,-,TRBV3-1/TRBV3-2,CASSQDVFGTVPQPQHF,TGTGCCAGCAGCCAAGATGTTTTTGGGACGGTGCCTCAGCCCCAGCATTTT
-,10,TRBJ2-5,-,TRBV28,CASSRETQYF,TGTGCCAGCAGCCGGGAGACCCAGTACTTC
few,14,TRBJ2-7,-,TRBV6-5,CASNDRMSSYEQYF,TGTGCCAGCAACGACAGGATGAGCTCCTACGAGCAGTACTTC
-,12,TRBJ1-5,-,TRBV4-1,CASSQDGRVKHF,TGCGCCAGCAGCCAAGATGGCAGGGTGAAGCATTTT
-,15,TRBJ2-1,TRBD2,TRBV5-6,CASSSSGSSYNEQFF,TGTGCCAGCAGCTCTAGCGGTAGCTCCTACAATGAGCAGTTCTTC
-,16,TRBJ2-5,-,TRBV5-1,CASSLLRSAGQETQYF,TGCGCCAGCAGCTTGTTGAGGTCCGCGGGGCAAGAGACCCAGTACTTC
-,15,TRBJ2-3,-,TRBV5-1,CASSSRLDSTDTQYF,TGCGCCAGCAGCTCCCGACTAGACAGCACAGATACGCAGTATTTT
-,16,TRBJ2-3,TRBD1,TRBV10-1,CASSGPGQGDTDTQYF,TGCGCCAGCAGTGGTCCGGGACAGGGAGACACAGATACGCAGTATTTT
-,14,TRBJ1-5,-,TRBV11-2,CASSLVLGNQPQHF,TGTGCCAGCAGCTTAGTTCTAGGGAATCAGCCCCAGCATTTT
-,12,TRBJ2-2,-,TRBV19,CASSIFAGELFF,TGTGCCAGTAGTATATTTGCCGGGGAGCTGTTTTTT
few,13,TRBJ2-7,-,TRBV30,CAWSDYGGFEQYF,TGTGCCTGGAGCGACTATGGGGGTTTCGAGCAGTACTTC
once,12,TRBJ1-1,TRBD1,TRBV5-4,CAVGQGNTEAFF,TGTGCCGTGGGACAGGGGAACACTGAAGCTTTCTTT
many,12,TRBJ2-7,TRBD1,TRBV12-3/TRBV12-4,CASNRGSYEQYF,TGTGCCAGCAACAGGGGATCCTACGAGCAGTACTTC
-,16,TRBJ1-3,-,TRBV28,CASSQGRQFSGNTIYF,TGTGCCAGCAGCCAAGGTAGACAATTCTCTGGAAACACCATATATTTT
-,14,TRBJ2-2,-,TRBV6-5,CASRGESNTGELFF,TGTGCCAGCAGGGGAGAATCGAACACCGGGGAGCTGTTTTTT
-,12,TRBJ2-5,-,TRBV29-1,CSVDSSQETQYF,TGCAGCGTTGATTCCAGCCAAGAGACCCAGTACTTC
once,14,TRBJ1-2,-,TRBV24-1,CATSDLSTNYGYTF,TGTGCCACCAGTGATTTGTCGACTAACTATGGCTACACCTTC
-,18,TRBJ2-7,TRBD2,TRBV28,CASSFRWGRTSDSYEQYF,TGTGCCAGCAGTTTTAGGTGGGGTCGGACTAGCGATTCCTACGAGCAGTACTTC
-,13,TRBJ1-5,-,TRBV6-5,CASRPGVSQPQHF,TGTGCCAGCAGGCCGGGGGTAAGTCAGCCCCAGCATTTT
-,16,TRBJ2-7,TRBD1,TRBV3-1/TRBV3-2,CASSQGQGLGYDGQYF,TGTGCCAGCAGCCAGGGACAGGGTTTAGGCTACGACGGGCAGTACTTC
-,15,TRBJ1-1,TRBD1,TRBV7-9,CASSWGQGTNTEAFF,TGTGCCAGCAGCTGGGGACAGGGAACGAACACTGAAGCTTTCTTT
-,15,TRBJ1-6,-,TRBV15,CATSRGDGNNSPLHF,TGTGCCACCAGCAGAGGTGACGGGAATAATTCACCCCTCCACTTT
-,15,TRBJ2-7,-,TRBV19,CASSIGAGNTYEQYF,TGTGCCAGTAGTATAGGGGCGGGGAACACCTACGAGCAGTACTTC
-,15,TRBJ2-2,-,TRBV11-2,CASSSSGSDTGELFF,TGTGCCAGCAGCAGTTCCGGCTCCGACACCGGGGAGCTGTTTTTT
-,15,TRBJ2-1,-,TRBV9,CASSASVSSYNEQFF,TGTGCCAGCAGCGCTAGCGTTAGCTCCTACAATGAGCAGTTCTTC
-,12,TRBJ1-2,TRBD1,TRBV28,CASRSTGVGYTF,TGTGCCAGCAGGAGTACAGGGGTTGGCTACACCTTC
few,18,TRBJ2-5,TRBD2,TRBV3-1/TRBV3-2,CASSQPSLAGGYQETQYF,TGTGCCAGCAGCCAACCATCACTAGCGGGAGGATACCAAGAGACCCAGTACTTC
-,15,TRBJ1-5,TRBD1,TRBV27,CASSPGQGLGQPQHF,TGTGCCAGCAGTCCGGGACAGGGACTGGGTCAGCCCCAGCATTTT
-,14,TRBJ2-5,TRBD2,TRBV19,CASSISWGGETQYF,TGTGCCAGTAGTATCAGCTGGGGGGGAGAGACCCAGTACTTC
-,12,TRBJ2-1,-,TRBV6-5,CASSHGGNEQFF,TGTGCCAGCAGTCACGGGGGCAATGAGCAGTTCTTC